This entry concerns a single T cell receptor (beta chain). What it binds is unknown. With 60 Vbeta and 13 Jbeta primers, the PCR was carried out. The method was immunoSEQ multiplex PCR; TCRdb's version includes in-frame clones alone and lacks a portion of them. The sample records under 200,000 clones, over 80% being singletons. CDR1 and CDR2 from the germline V gene are LNHDA and SQIVND (reference sequence). The CDR3 loop spans 12 amino acids. V was pared by 1 base and J by 6 bases, with 5 bases between. The data originate from a study of cytomegalovirus exposure and HLA in healthy donors. Study overall: Of roughly 360 genotyped donors, around 86% grouped in the Caucasian-associated ancestry cluster. Study findings and constraints: Clonal expansion, a later analysis showed, was greater in HLA-associated TCR beta chains than in equally common others. V- and J-gene trimming in TCR beta was tied to a missense DCLRE1C variant by an analysis performed later. Information on immune exposure was restricted to one variable (CMV serostatus).

This clonotype was sampled from a woman between 45 and 65 years old in good health and CMV-seropositive. The source material was PBMCs. V usage is TRBV19 and J usage is TRBJ2-3; no firm D call. The CDR3 DNA sequence: TGTGCCAGTAGTATAGCCCGGGATACGCAGTATTTT. This sequence encodes CASSIARDTQYF.